What follows are 24 T cell receptor beta chains derived from one specimen sequenced in a study of blood T cell repertoires in COVID-19. Libraries were prepared by immunoSEQ multiplex PCR; TCRdb keeps only in-frame clonotypes and omits some of them. Found here are about 90,000 clones, 80% of them singletons; the top ten hold approximately 10%. The specimen was peripheral blood. All receptors derive from an older woman with acute or convalescent COVID-19.

This chain links TRBV6-5 with TRBJ2-7; 8 bases line up with TRBD2. CDR3 size: 14 residues. In germline, CDR1 is MNHEY, CDR2 SVGAGI. Trimming removed 7 bases from V and 2 bases from J; junction bases left unmatched: 7. DNA of the CDR3: TGTGCCAGCAATCCGGGAGGGCTCCCCTACGAGCAGTACTTC. It yields the protein CASNPGGLPYEQYF.

J is TRBJ2-1 and V is TRBV28, with TRBD2 as a possible D gene (6 bases). V lost 7 bases, J lost 3 bases, and 16 bases lay in between. Germline assignment: CDR1 MDHEN and CDR2 SYDVKM. This CDR3 has 15 amino acids. CDR3 residues: CASNPRGSYYNEQFF. DNA for the CDR3: TGTGCCAGCAACCCCCGGGGGTCCTACTACAATGAGCAGTTCTTC.

The gene calls are TRBV30 and TRBJ1-2, with 10 bases that match TRBD1. V lost 2 bases to trimming and J lost 8 bases; unmatched junction nucleotides: 2. Per germline, CDR1 GTSNPN and CDR2 SVGIG (reference sequence). The CDR3 covers 12 residues. The CDR3 sequence: CAWSSTGGGYTF. As DNA, the CDR3 is TGTGCCTGGAGTTCGACAGGGGGCGGCTACACCTTC. The complete variable domain, with remaining parts taken from reference TRBV30 and TRBJ1-2, reads SQTIHQWPATLVQPVGSPLSLECTVEGTSNPNLYWYRQAAGRGLQLLFYSVGIGQISSEVPQNLSASRPQDRQFILSSKKLLLSDSGFYLCAWSSTGGGYTFGSGTRLTVV.

V is TRBV5-1 and J is TRBJ2-1, with 8 positions matching TRBD1. V shed 8 bases and J 4 bases; nucleotides not matched to a gene: 8. Looked up from germline, CDR1 is SGHRS and CDR2 is YFSETQ. The CDR3 length is 14 residues. The CDR3 region is CASRTGQEYNEQFF. DNA of the CDR3: TGCGCCAGTCGGACGGGACAGGAATACAATGAGCAGTTCTTC.

The chain links TRBV6-6 to TRBJ2-2, with TRBD1 as a possible D gene (8 bases). Germline V gene data show CDR1 as MNHNY and CDR2 as SVGAGI (reference sequence). Trimming removed 6 bases at V and 7 bases at J, with 12 bases between. The CDR3 totals 13 residues. CDR3: CASRQGGIGELFF. CDR3 nucleotides: TGTGCCAGCAGACAGGGGGGGATCGGGGAGCTGTTTTTT.

This clone was recorded a few times. This chain joins TRBV5-4 and TRBJ1-2, with 7 bases lining up with TRBD1. J was trimmed by 5 bases and V by 4 bases; bases with no gene match: 20. This CDR3 has 18 residues. Germline CDR1 reads SGHNT; CDR2 reads YYREEE (reference sequence). The CDR3 DNA sequence: TGTGCCAGCAGCCCCTCTATAGGGACAGACTTTCGCCTTTATGGCTACACCTTC. Residues: CASSPSIGTDFRLYGYTF.

The chain has TRBV5-1 and TRBJ2-7; TRBD1 matches at 9 bases. The junction had 3 bases not matched to a gene; V was cut back by 4 bases and J by 1 base. Germline assignment: CDR1 SGHRS and CDR2 YFSETQ. The CDR3 sequence is 14 residues long. CDR3 DNA: TGCGCCAGCAGCCGCGGGACAGGGTCCTACGAGCAGTACTTC. It codes for CASSRGTGSYEQYF.

This rearrangement joins TRBV2 to TRBJ1-1; 9 bases map to TRBD1. This CDR3 spans 14 amino acids. With 10 bases clipped from V and 5 bases from J, the junction kept 11 bases outside the gene matches. Germline assignment: CDR1 SNHLY and CDR2 FYNNEI. CDR3 nucleotides: TGTGCCACTAGGCCCTTGACAGGGGGAACTGAAGCTTTCTTT. This codes for CATRPLTGGTEAFF.

The chain employs TRBV7-2 and TRBJ1-3; D not resolved. CDR1 is SGHTA and CDR2 is FQGNSA in the germline V gene. Trimming pared 5 bases from V and 3 bases from J, leaving 14 bases between. The CDR3 contains 15 residues. The CDR3, as DNA: TGTGCCAGCAGCGCAATCGGGTCTGGTGGAAACACCATATATTTT. This translates into CASSAIGSGGNTIYF.

The J gene is TRBJ1-4, the V gene TRBV5-6; weak D call: TRBD1 (6 bases). Germline loops: CDR1 SGHDT, CDR2 YYEEEE. Deletions cut 4 bases from V and 5 bases from J, with 12 bases between. The CDR3 loop spans 14 amino acids. The CDR3 sequence is CASSPGTINEKLFF. Written as DNA, the CDR3 is TGTGCCAGCAGCCCCGGGACAATAAATGAAAAACTGTTTTTT.

CDR3: CASSLDGSVSETQYF. CDR3 bases: TGTGCCAGCAGCTTAGACGGCAGCGTATCAGAGACCCAGTACTTC. The chain joins TRBV7-2 to TRBJ2-5; D remains unclear. Germline V gives CDR1 SGHTA, CDR2 FQGNSA. V was clipped by 1 base and J by 4 bases, with 13 bases between them. The CDR3 sequence is 15 residues long. The full variable domain, its missing parts supplied by reference TRBV7-2 and TRBJ2-5, is GAGVSQSPSNKVTEKGKDVELRCDPISGHTALYWYRQSLGQGLEFLIYFQGNSAPDKSGLPSDRFSAERTGGSVSTLTIQRTQQEDSAVYLCASSLDGSVSETQYFGPGTRLLVL.

The CDR3 here is CASSLVSGGPSGANVLTF. The CDR3 nucleotides are TGCGCCAGCAGCTTGGTTTCAGGGGGACCCTCTGGGGCCAACGTCCTGACTTTC. The V call is TRBV5-1, the J call TRBJ2-6; 7 bases line up with TRBD1. Germline loops: CDR1 SGHRS, CDR2 YFSETQ. V dropped 0 bases and J dropped 0; count of bases not matched to a gene: 6. The CDR3 contains 18 residues.

The chain links TRBV5-5 to TRBJ2-7; 7 bases fit TRBD1. V shed 4 bases and J 3 bases; nucleotides not matched to a gene: 4. The CDR3 runs to 13 residues. Germline V gene data show CDR1 as SGHKS and CDR2 as YYEKEE (reference sequence). CDR3 protein: CASSRTGSYEQYF. CDR3 coding DNA: TGTGCCAGCAGCCGGACAGGCAGCTACGAGCAGTACTTC. Full variable domain (missing parts from reference TRBV5-5 and TRBJ2-7): DAGVTQSPTHLIKTRGQQVTLRCSPISGHKSVSWYQQVLGQGPQFIFQYYEKEERGRGNFPDRFSARQFPNYSSELNVNALLLGDSALYLCASSRTGSYEQYFGPGTRLTVT.

Comment on this clone: Germline and junction disagree at one end, which may indicate a read error. The V gene is TRBV4-2, the J gene TRBJ2-5; no clear D. CDR1 is LGHNA and CDR2 is YNFKEQ in the germline V gene. This CDR3 is built from 12 residues. The CDR3 loop reads CASSQDSPVLHF. The CDR3 DNA follows: TGTGCCAGCAGCCAAGATTCCCCGGTCCTGCACTTC.

This clone came up a few times. The genes are TRBV12-3 or TRBV12-4 and TRBJ2-7; 10 nucleotides align to TRBD1. CDR3 size: 13 residues. Trimming took 6 bases from V and 6 from J; bases not matched to a gene: 5. CDR3 protein: CASRGQGPGEQYF. In nucleotides, the CDR3 is TGTGCCAGCAGGGGACAGGGGCCTGGCGAGCAGTACTTC.

The chain couples TRBV19 to TRBJ1-1, with D maybe TRBD1 (5 bases). The CDR3 runs to 15 residues. Germline CDR1 and CDR2: LNHDA and SQIVND (reference sequence). V lost 5 bases and J lost 1, with 14 bases in between. CDR3 protein: CASSPLGGANTEAFF. The CDR3 DNA is TGTGCCAGTAGTCCCCTGGGAGGGGCGAACACTGAAGCTTTCTTT.

This clone was seen only a few times. The chain links TRBV18 to TRBJ1-6; TRBD1 matches 8 bases. The CDR3 spans 15 residues. V shed 4 bases, J shed 7 bases, and the junction held 6 bases outside the gene matches. Germline V gene sequence: CDR1 KGHSH, CDR2 LQKENI. CDR3 nucleotides: TGTGCCAGCTCACGGTCAGGGGGCGAGAATTCACCCCTCCACTTT. This translates into CASSRSGGENSPLHF.

The chain recombines TRBV2 with TRBJ2-7; the D gene is possibly TRBD1 (6 bases). V gave up 3 bases and J gave up 0 bases, with 12 bases separating them. The germline V gene encodes CDR1 SNHLY and CDR2 FYNNEI. There are 15 residues in the CDR3. CDR3 loop: CASSDERTDSYEQYF. In DNA, the CDR3 is TGTGCCAGCAGTGATGAGCGGACAGACTCCTACGAGCAGTACTTC.

V is TRBV30 and J is TRBJ2-7, with D perhaps TRBD1 (6 bases). V was shortened by 0 bases and J by 3 bases, with 9 bases between the two germline ends. The germline CDR1 and CDR2 sequences are GTSNPN and SVGIG (reference sequence). The CDR3 contains 13 residues. CDR3 loop: CAWSVQGHYEQYF. CDR3 nucleotides: TGTGCCTGGAGTGTACAGGGCCACTACGAGCAGTACTTC.

The V and J genes are TRBV28 and TRBJ2-1; D may be TRBD2 (5 bases). Germline CDR1 and CDR2: MDHEN and SYDVKM. This CDR3 is 14 amino acids long. V gave up 5 bases and J gave up 5 bases, with 13 bases separating them. CDR3 sequence: CASSERTGNNEQFF. The CDR3 nucleotides read TGTGCCAGCAGTGAAAGGACGGGGAACAATGAGCAGTTCTTC.

This chain uses TRBV11-2 with TRBJ1-2; D is undetermined. The CDR3 contains 13 residues. Trimming took 5 bases from V and 5 from J, leaving 12 bases between them. Germline V lookup: CDR1 SGHAT, CDR2 FQNNGV. In nucleotides, the CDR3 is TGTGCCAGCAGCCCCGCGTCGGGGTATGGCTACACCTTC. Translated, it gives CASSPASGYGYTF.

V and J are TRBV7-9 and TRBJ2-3, with 9 positions matching TRBD2. The CDR3 has 15 amino acids. Germline V gene data show CDR1 as SEHNR and CDR2 as FQNEAQ (reference sequence). J was trimmed by 3 bases and V by 3 bases; bases with no gene match: 4. DNA of the CDR3: TGTGCCAGCAGCTTGGGACTAGCCATAACAGATACGCAGTATTTT. Its protein product is CASSLGLAITDTQYF.

This chain joins TRBV11-2 and TRBJ2-5; weak D call: TRBD2 (5 bases). This CDR3 is 14 amino acids long. V was shortened by 2 bases and J by 5 bases, with 12 bases between the two germline ends. The germline gives CDR1 SGHAT, CDR2 FQNNGV. The CDR3 sequence: CASSLRLAGETQYF. CDR3 DNA sequence: TGTGCCAGCAGCTTAAGGCTAGCCGGGGAGACCCAGTACTTC.

This clone has only one observation. V gene TRBV7-2 combines with J gene TRBJ1-5; tentatively, D is TRBD1 (5 bases). Trimming took 5 bases from V and 4 from J, leaving 27 bases between them. The CDR3 sequence is 19 residues long. Germline loops: CDR1 SGHTA, CDR2 FQGNSA. CDR3 nucleotides: TGTGCCAGCAGCCTAAACCCCGGGACGGGAGGAATTCGGAATCAGCCCCAGCATTTT. Amino acids: CASSLNPGTGGIRNQPQHF. The full variable domain, in which reference TRBV7-2 and TRBJ1-5 provide the parts outside the CDR3, is GAGVSQSPSNKVTEKGKDVELRCDPISGHTALYWYRQSLGQGLEFLIYFQGNSAPDKSGLPSDRFSAERTGGSVSTLTIQRTQQEDSAVYLCASSLNPGTGGIRNQPQHFGDGTRLSIL.